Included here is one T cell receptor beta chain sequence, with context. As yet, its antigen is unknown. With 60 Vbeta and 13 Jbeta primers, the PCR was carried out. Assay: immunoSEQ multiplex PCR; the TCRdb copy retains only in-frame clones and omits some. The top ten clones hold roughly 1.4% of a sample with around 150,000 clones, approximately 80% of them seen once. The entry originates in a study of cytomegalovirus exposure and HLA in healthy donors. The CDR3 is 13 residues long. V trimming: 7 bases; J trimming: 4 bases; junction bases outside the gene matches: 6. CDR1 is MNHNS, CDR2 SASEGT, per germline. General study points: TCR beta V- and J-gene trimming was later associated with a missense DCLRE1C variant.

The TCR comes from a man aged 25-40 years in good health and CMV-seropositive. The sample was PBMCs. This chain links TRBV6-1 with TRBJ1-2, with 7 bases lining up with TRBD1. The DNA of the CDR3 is TGTGCCAGCAAACGACAGGGACTCTATGGCTACACCTTC. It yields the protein CASKRQGLYGYTF.